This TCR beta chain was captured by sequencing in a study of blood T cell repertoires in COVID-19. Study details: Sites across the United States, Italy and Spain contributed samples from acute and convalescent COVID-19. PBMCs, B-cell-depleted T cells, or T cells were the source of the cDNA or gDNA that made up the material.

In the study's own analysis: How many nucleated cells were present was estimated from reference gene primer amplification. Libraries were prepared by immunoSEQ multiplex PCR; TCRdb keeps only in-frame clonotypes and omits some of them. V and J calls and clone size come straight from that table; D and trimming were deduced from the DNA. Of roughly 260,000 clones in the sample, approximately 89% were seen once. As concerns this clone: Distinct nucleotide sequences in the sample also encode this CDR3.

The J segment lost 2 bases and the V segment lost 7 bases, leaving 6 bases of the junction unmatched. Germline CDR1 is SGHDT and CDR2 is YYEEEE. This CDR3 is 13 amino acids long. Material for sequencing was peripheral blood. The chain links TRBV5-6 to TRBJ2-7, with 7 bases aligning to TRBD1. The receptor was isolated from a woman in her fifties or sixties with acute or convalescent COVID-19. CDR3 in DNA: TGTGCCAGCTCCGCTGGGACAGCCTACGAGCAGTACTTC. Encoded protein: CASSAGTAYEQYF.